The 22 T cell receptor beta chains in this list originate from one sample, sequenced in a study of siplizumab effects on memory and regulatory T cells. Assay: immunoSEQ multiplex PCR; the TCRdb copy retains only in-frame clones and omits some. The repertoire holds tens of thousands of clones, with about 96% as singletons. Sequencing used naive CD8+ T cells sorted from blood. These TCRs come from a human donor in good health.

The chain links TRBV9 to TRBJ2-1; 9 bases line up with TRBD1. CDR3 length: 16 residues. With 3 bases clipped from V and 5 bases from J, the junction kept 9 bases outside the gene matches. CDR1 and CDR2 from the germline V gene are SGDLS and YYNGEE. CDR3 in amino acids: CASSAYRGRTDNEQFF. CDR3 sequence (DNA): TGTGCCAGCAGCGCATACAGGGGGCGGACAGACAATGAGCAGTTCTTC.

The count of this clone is one. V usage is TRBV28 and J usage is TRBJ2-2; D is perhaps TRBD2 (5 bases). Trimming removed 3 bases from V and 5 bases from J, with 13 bases in between. Looked up from germline, CDR1 is MDHEN and CDR2 is SYDVKM. The CDR3 runs to 15 residues. The chain's CDR3 is CASSLEALRTGELFF. The DNA for the CDR3 is TGTGCCAGCAGTTTGGAGGCGCTCCGGACCGGGGAGCTGTTTTTT. Filled out from reference TRBV28 and TRBJ2-2, the complete variable domain reads DVKVTQSSRYLVKRTGEKVFLECVQDMDHENMFWYRQDPGLGLRLIYFSYDVKMKEKGDIPEGYSVSREKKERFSLILESASTNQTSMYLCASSLEALRTGELFFGEGSRLTVL.

The V call is TRBV28, the J call TRBJ2-5; TRBD2 aligns across 9 bases. Germline V gives CDR1 MDHEN, CDR2 SYDVKM. The CDR3 covers 15 residues. J lost 5 bases, V lost 4 bases, and 8 bases had no gene match. CDR3 sequence reads: CASSSGGGAIETQYF. The CDR3 region has the DNA TGTGCCAGCAGTTCCGGCGGGGGGGCCATTGAGACCCAGTACTTC.

This chain links TRBV4-1 with TRBJ2-1; D unresolved. Trimming cost V 0 bases and J 2 bases, with 8 bases left between them. The germline gives CDR1 MGHRA, CDR2 YSYEKL. The CDR3 is 15 residues long. The CDR3 loop is CASSQEWQTYNEQFF. CDR3 DNA sequence: TGCGCCAGCAGCCAAGAGTGGCAGACCTACAATGAGCAGTTCTTC.

This sequence joins TRBV19 and TRBJ2-7; D uncertain. CDR1 is LNHDA and CDR2 is SQIVND in the germline V gene (reference sequence). This CDR3 spans 14 amino acids. The V and J ends lost 3 bases and 4 bases respectively, with 13 bases between them. The CDR3 here is CASSIAAFEYEQYF. The CDR3 nucleotides are TGTGCCAGTAGTATCGCCGCCTTTGAATACGAGCAGTACTTC.

The chain couples TRBV7-9 to TRBJ2-2; 7 bases map to TRBD2. This CDR3 contains 14 residues. V lost 3 bases to trimming and J lost 6 bases; unmatched junction nucleotides: 4. The germline gives CDR1 SEHNR, CDR2 FQNEAQ (reference sequence). CDR3 bases: TGTGCCAGCAGCTTGGGGGGGACCCCCGGGGAGCTGTTTTTT. It specifies CASSLGGTPGELFF.

The rearrangement links TRBV11-2 to TRBJ1-4; unclear D gene. There are 16 residues in the CDR3. Trimming left V 5 bases short and J 0 bases short, with 13 bases between. Germline V gene lookup returns CDR1 SGHAT and CDR2 FQNNGV. The CDR3 here is CASSPTHTTTNEKLFF. CDR3 bases: TGTGCCAGCAGCCCGACCCACACTACAACTAATGAAAAACTGTTTTTT.

The chain joins TRBV19 to TRBJ1-2; D is unresolved. Germline V gene data show CDR1 as LNHDA and CDR2 as SQIVND (reference sequence). Trimming removed 5 bases at V and 4 bases at J, with 17 bases between. The CDR3 spans 15 residues. The CDR3: CASSPHLGETYGYTF. The CDR3 bases are TGTGCCAGTAGTCCTCATCTCGGTGAGACCTATGGCTACACCTTC.

This chain uses TRBV7-6 with TRBJ2-6; TRBD1 matches at 7 bases. There are 15 residues in the CDR3. J gave up 3 bases and V 4 bases, and 3 bases lay outside the gene matches. Germline CDR1 and CDR2: SGHVS and FNYEAQ. The CDR3 sequence: CASSSTGFGANVLTF. The CDR3 DNA sequence: TGTGCCAGCAGCTCGACAGGGTTTGGGGCCAACGTCCTGACTTTC.

The gene calls are TRBV19 and TRBJ2-7; perhaps TRBD1 as D (5 bases). Germline V gives CDR1 LNHDA, CDR2 SQIVND (reference sequence). V was trimmed by 3 bases and J by 6 bases, leaving 9 bases between them. This CDR3 is 12 amino acids long. The CDR3 DNA sequence: TGTGCCAGTAGTATGCAGGGCGGCGAGCAGTACTTC. This gives the protein CASSMQGGEQYF. Combining the CDR3 with reference TRBV19 and TRBJ2-7 gives the whole variable domain DGGITQSPKYLFRKEGQNVTLSCEQNLNHDAMYWYRQDPGQGLRLIYYSQIVNDFQKGDIAEGYSVSREKKESFPLTVTSAQKNPTAFYLCASSMQGGEQYFGPGTRLTVT.

The J gene is TRBJ2-5, the V gene TRBV27, with D possibly matching TRBD1 (6 bases). The V gene lost 3 bases and the J gene lost 3 bases, with 20 bases spanning the gap. There are 17 residues in the CDR3. Germline CDR1 is MNHEY and CDR2 is SMNVEV (reference sequence). The CDR3 loop is CASSLVYTQGGEETQYF. CDR3 DNA sequence: TGTGCCAGCAGTTTGGTTTACACACAGGGTGGTGAAGAGACCCAGTACTTC.

The genes are TRBV19 and TRBJ2-3; D is undetermined. V was pared by 5 bases and J by 4 bases, with 7 bases between. The CDR3 has 12 residues. Germline V gene sequence: CDR1 LNHDA, CDR2 SQIVND (reference sequence). CDR3 protein: CASSQGSDTQYF. Written as DNA, the CDR3 is TGTGCCAGTAGTCAAGGGTCAGATACGCAGTATTTT.

This chain connects TRBV2 to TRBJ2-7; TRBD1 agrees at 7 bases. This CDR3 has 14 amino acids. The V and J ends lost 3 bases and 5 bases, in that order; junction bases with no gene match: 7. Germline-derived CDR1 and CDR2 are SNHLY and FYNNEI. The CDR3 DNA reads TGTGCCAGCAGTGATTTACGGGACAGCGACGAGCAGTACTTC. It specifies CASSDLRDSDEQYF.

The gene calls are TRBV5-1 and TRBJ2-6, with D possibly TRBD1 on 6 matching bases. V dropped 0 bases and J dropped 0 bases, with 13 bases sitting between them. The CDR3 loop spans 18 amino acids. CDR1 and CDR2 (germline): SGHRS, YFSETQ. CDR3 bases: TGCGCCAGCAGCTTGGGGACAGTACAAATCTCTGGGGCCAACGTCCTGACTTTC. This codes for CASSLGTVQISGANVLTF. The entire variable domain, with the rest obtained from reference TRBV5-1 and TRBJ2-6, is as follows: KAGVTQTPRYLIKTRGQQVTLSCSPISGHRSVSWYQQTPGQGLQFLFEYFSETQRNKGNFPGRFSGRQFSNSRSEMNVSTLELGDSALYLCASSLGTVQISGANVLTFGAGSRLTVL.

The chain uses TRBV4-3 and TRBJ2-1, with 12 bases identical to TRBD2. CDR3 length equals 17 residues. The trim removed 2 bases at V and 8 bases at J, leaving 10 bases unmatched. Germline V gene sequence: CDR1 LGHNA, CDR2 YSLEER. CDR3 amino acids: CASSQLAGGSALDEQFF. CDR3 bases: TGCGCCAGCAGCCAACTAGCGGGGGGGTCCGCACTTGATGAGCAGTTCTTC.

The chain combines TRBV15 with TRBJ2-2, with a weak D call TRBD1 (6 bases). Germline CDR1 and CDR2: LNHNV and YYDKDF (reference sequence). Trimming cost V 5 bases and J 1 base, with 17 bases left between them. The CDR3 is made up of 17 amino acids. The CDR3 DNA sequence: TGTGCCACCAGCCCCAACCTGGGGGCCTTGAACACCGGGGAGCTGTTTTTT. Translated, it gives CATSPNLGALNTGELFF.

The rearrangement links TRBV25-1 to TRBJ2-1; D gene ambiguous. The CDR3 has 11 amino acids. Deletions cut 4 bases from V and 10 bases from J, with 8 bases between. Germline V gene data show CDR1 as MGHDK and CDR2 as SYGVNS. This chain's CDR3 is CASSGLTEQFF. CDR3 DNA: TGTGCCAGCAGTGGCCTGACAGAGCAGTTCTTC.

The chain uses TRBV21-1 and TRBJ1-2; TRBD1 is the table's D call and was not checked against the DNA. TRBV21-1 is termed a pseudogene. The CDR3 is made up of 19 amino acids. CDR3: CASSNEVYRGRGANYGYTF. The CDR3 DNA follows: TGTGCCAGCAGCAACGAAGTCTATAGGGGGCGCGGAGCTAACTATGGCTACACCTTC.

The chain has TRBV5-1 and TRBJ2-1; D is uncertain. Germline assignment: CDR1 SGHRS and CDR2 YFSETQ. Trimming removed 0 bases at V and 6 bases at J, with 7 bases between. The CDR3 sequence is 13 residues long. The DNA for the CDR3 is TGCGCCAGCAGCTTGGCGTCTGGCAATGAGCAGTTCTTC. Residues: CASSLASGNEQFF.

The V and J genes are TRBV4-3 and TRBJ2-3; 13 bases line up with TRBD2. V shed 7 bases, J shed 4 bases, and the junction held 5 bases outside the gene matches. The length of the CDR3 is 15 residues. The germline V gene has CDR1 LGHNA and CDR2 YSLEER. CDR3 amino acids: CASTGGLAGSDTQYF. In nucleotides, the CDR3 is TGCGCCAGCACCGGGGGACTAGCGGGGTCAGATACGCAGTATTTT.

This clone was seen a single time. The rearrangement uses TRBV30 and TRBJ2-7, with a weak D call TRBD2 (6 bases). Per germline, CDR1 GTSNPN and CDR2 SVGIG (reference sequence). V was cut by 0 bases and J by 3 bases, with 9 bases left in between. The CDR3 sequence is 13 residues long. The CDR3 DNA reads TGTGCCTGGAGTGTAGGAGGGGTCTACGAGCAGTACTTC. Translated: CAWSVGGVYEQYF.

The chain recombines TRBV27 with TRBJ2-7; D is undetermined. The length of the CDR3 is 13 residues. V was trimmed by 8 bases and J by 1 base, leaving 12 bases between them. Germline values: CDR1 MNHEY, CDR2 SMNVEV (reference sequence). The CDR3 bases are TGTGCCAGCTCTACGGGTCTGTCCTACGAGCAGTACTTC. Translation gives CASSTGLSYEQYF.